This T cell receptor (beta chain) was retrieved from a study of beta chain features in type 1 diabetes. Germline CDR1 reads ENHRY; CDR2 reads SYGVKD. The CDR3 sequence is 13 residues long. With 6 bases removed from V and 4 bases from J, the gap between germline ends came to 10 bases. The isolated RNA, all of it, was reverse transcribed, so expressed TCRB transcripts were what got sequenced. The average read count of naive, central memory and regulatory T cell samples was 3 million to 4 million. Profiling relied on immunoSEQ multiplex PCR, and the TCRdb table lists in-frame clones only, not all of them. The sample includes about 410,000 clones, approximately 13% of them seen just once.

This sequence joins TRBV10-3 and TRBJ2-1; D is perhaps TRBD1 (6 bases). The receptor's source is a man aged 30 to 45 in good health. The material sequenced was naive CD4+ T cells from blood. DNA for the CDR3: TGTGCCATCAGCTATGACAGGTACAATGAGCAGTTCTTC. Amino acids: CAISYDRYNEQFF.